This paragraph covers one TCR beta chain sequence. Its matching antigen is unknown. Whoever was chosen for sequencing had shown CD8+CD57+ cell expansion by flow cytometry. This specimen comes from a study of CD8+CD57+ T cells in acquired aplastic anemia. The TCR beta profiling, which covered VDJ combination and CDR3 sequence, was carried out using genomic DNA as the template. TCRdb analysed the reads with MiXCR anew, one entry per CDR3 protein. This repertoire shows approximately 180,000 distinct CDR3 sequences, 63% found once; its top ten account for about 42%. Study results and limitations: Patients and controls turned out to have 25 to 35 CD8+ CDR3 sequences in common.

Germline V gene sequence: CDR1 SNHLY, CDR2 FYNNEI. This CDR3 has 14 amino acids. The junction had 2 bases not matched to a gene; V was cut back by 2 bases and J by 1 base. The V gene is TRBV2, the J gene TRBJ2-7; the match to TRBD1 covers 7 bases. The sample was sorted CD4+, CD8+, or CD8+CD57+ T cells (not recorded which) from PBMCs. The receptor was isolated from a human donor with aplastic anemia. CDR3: CASSEQGVSYEQYF. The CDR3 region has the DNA TGTGCCAGCAGTGAACAGGGGGTTTCCTACGAGCAGTACTTC.